A selection of T cell receptor beta chains follows, all from one sample in a study of CD8 T cells in ankylosing spondylitis. TCRdb independently ran MiXCR on the 5' RACE reads; one entry per CDR3 protein. The sample includes some 700,000 distinct CDR3 sequences, about 20% of them seen just once. What was sequenced was blood, either unsorted or a sorted T cell fraction (not recorded which). The origin of the receptors is a male donor with ankylosing spondylitis. The CDR3 runs from the conserved cysteine through the conserved F or W.

CDR3 protein: CASNYPGTTQETQYF
V gene: TRBV6-2/TRBV6-3
J gene: TRBJ2-5

CDR3 protein: CASSKGTPGNTEAFF
V gene: TRBV5-1
J gene: TRBJ1-1

CDR3 protein: CASSEGLFGSNTEAFF
V gene: TRBV10-1
J gene: TRBJ1-1

CDR3 protein: CASSVATSGGGHTDTQYF
V gene: TRBV9
J gene: TRBJ2-3

CDR3 protein: CASGQGAPQETQYF
V gene: TRBV5-1
J gene: TRBJ2-5

CDR3 protein: CASSLNGQRYGYTF
V gene: TRBV11-2
J gene: TRBJ1-2

CDR3 protein: CASSYLPWVRDRGGEQYF
V gene: TRBV6-2/TRBV6-3
J gene: TRBJ2-7

CDR3 protein: CASSLVVGASNQPQHF
V gene: TRBV12-3/TRBV12-4
J gene: TRBJ1-5

CDR3 protein: CASSQFITDEQFF
V gene: TRBV4-1
J gene: TRBJ2-1

CDR3 protein: CAWAQGGDQPQHF
V gene: TRBV30
J gene: TRBJ1-5

CDR3 protein: CASSLAGTGGSYEQYF
V gene: TRBV12-3/TRBV12-4
J gene: TRBJ2-7

CDR3 protein: CAIPQGGALTGELFF
V gene: TRBV6-1
J gene: TRBJ2-2

CDR3 protein: CSVREESPHEQYF
V gene: TRBV29-1
J gene: TRBJ2-7

CDR3 protein: CASSFWSGGYTF
V gene: TRBV12-3/TRBV12-4
J gene: TRBJ1-2

CDR3 protein: CASITSRAGNQPQHF
V gene: TRBV7-6
J gene: TRBJ1-5

CDR3 protein: CASKRLGGTGELFF
V gene: TRBV3-1
J gene: TRBJ2-2

CDR3 protein: CASSPRGTSGRDTQYF
V gene: TRBV6-4
J gene: TRBJ2-3

CDR3 protein: CASPGQGASTEAFF
V gene: TRBV7-9
J gene: TRBJ1-1